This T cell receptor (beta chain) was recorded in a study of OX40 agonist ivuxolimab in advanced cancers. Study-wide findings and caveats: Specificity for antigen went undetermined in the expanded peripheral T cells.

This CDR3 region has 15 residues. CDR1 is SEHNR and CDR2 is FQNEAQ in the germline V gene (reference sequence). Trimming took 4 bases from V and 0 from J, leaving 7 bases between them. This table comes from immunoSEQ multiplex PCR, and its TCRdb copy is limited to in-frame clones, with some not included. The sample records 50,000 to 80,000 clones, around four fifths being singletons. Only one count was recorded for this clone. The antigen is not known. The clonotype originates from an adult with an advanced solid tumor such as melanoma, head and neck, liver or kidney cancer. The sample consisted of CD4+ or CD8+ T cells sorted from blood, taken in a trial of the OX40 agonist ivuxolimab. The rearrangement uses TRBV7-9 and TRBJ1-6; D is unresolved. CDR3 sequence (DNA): TGTGCCAGCAGCTCGAGGAGCTCCTATAATTCACCCCTCCACTTT. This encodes CASSSRSSYNSPLHF.